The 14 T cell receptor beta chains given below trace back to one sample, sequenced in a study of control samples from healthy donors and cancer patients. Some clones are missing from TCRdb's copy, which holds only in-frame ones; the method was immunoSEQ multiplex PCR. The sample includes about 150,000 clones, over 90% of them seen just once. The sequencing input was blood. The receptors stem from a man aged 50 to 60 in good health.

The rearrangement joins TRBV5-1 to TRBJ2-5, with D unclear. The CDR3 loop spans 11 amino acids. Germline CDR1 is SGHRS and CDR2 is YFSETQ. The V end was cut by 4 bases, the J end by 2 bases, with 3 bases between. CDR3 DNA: TGCGCCAGCAGCCGACAAGAGACCCAGTACTTC. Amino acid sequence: CASSRQETQYF.

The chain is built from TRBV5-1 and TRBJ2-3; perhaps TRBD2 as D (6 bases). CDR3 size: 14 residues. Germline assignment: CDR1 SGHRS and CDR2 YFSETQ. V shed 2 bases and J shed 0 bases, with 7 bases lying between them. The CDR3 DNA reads TGCGCCAGCAGCTTAAGCGGGAGCACAGATACGCAGTATTTT. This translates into CASSLSGSTDTQYF.

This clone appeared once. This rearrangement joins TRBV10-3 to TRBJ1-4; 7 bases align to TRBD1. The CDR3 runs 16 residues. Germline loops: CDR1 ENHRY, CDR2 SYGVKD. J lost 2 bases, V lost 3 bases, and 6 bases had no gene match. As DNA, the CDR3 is TGTGCCATCAGTGACCCTACAGGGGCTACTAATGAAAAACTGTTTTTT. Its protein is CAISDPTGATNEKLFF.

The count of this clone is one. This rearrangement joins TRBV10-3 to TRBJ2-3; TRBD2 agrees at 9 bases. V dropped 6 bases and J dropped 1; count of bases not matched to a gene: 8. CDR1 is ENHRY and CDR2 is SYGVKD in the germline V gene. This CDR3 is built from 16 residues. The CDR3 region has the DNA TGTGCCATCAGCGACCCTAGCGGGAAAGGCACAGATACGCAGTATTTT. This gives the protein CAISDPSGKGTDTQYF.

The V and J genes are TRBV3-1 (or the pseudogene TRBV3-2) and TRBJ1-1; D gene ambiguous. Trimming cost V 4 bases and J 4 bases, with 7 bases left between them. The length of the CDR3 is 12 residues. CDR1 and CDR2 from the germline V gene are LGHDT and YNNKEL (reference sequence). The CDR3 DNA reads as TGTGCCAGCAGCCTCCAGTCCACTGAAGCTTTCTTT. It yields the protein CASSLQSTEAFF.

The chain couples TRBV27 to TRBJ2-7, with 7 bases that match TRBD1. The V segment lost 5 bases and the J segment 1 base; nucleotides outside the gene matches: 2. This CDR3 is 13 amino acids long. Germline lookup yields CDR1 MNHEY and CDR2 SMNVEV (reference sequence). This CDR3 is CASSHRGSYEQYF. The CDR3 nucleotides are TGTGCCAGCAGTCACAGGGGTTCCTACGAGCAGTACTTC.

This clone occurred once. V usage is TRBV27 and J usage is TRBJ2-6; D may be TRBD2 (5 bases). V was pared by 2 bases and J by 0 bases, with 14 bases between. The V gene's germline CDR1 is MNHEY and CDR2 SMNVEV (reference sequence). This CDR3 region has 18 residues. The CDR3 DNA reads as TGTGCCAGCAGTTTAAGGCCGGGGAAATTCTCTGGGGCCAACGTCCTGACTTTC. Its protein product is CASSLRPGKFSGANVLTF.

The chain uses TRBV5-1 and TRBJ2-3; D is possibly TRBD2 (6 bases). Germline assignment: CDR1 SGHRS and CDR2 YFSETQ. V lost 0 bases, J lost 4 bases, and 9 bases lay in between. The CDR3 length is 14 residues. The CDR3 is CASSLEAGPDTQYF. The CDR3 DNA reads TGCGCCAGCAGCTTGGAAGCGGGCCCAGATACGCAGTATTTT.

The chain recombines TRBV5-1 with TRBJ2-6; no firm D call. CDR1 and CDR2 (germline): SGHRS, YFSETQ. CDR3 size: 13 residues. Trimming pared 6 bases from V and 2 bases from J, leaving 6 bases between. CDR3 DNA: TGCGCCAGCATGGACCCTGGGGCCAACGTCCTGACTTTC. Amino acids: CASMDPGANVLTF.

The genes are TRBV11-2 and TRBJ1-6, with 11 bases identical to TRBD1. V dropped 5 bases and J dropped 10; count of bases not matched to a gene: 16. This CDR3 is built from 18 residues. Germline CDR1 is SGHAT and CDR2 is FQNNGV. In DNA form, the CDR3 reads TGTGCCAGCAGCGAGAGCCAGTTTGGACAGGGGGCTCGGTCACCCCTCCACTTT. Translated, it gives CASSESQFGQGARSPLHF.

The CDR3 region has the DNA TGTGCCAGCAATACGCTGCCGGGGGGGATTCAGCCCCAGCATTTT. Its translation: CASNTLPGGIQPQHF. This chain joins TRBV2 and TRBJ1-5; possibly TRBD1 for D (5 bases). CDR3 length equals 15 residues. Germline V CDR1 and CDR2: SNHLY, FYNNEI. With 7 bases removed from V and 6 bases from J, the gap between germline ends came to 19 bases.

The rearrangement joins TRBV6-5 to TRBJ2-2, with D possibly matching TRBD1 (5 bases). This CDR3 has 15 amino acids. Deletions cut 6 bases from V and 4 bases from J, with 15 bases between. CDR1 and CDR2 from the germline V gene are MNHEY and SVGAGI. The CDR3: CASRDSQRLTGELFF. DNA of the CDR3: TGTGCCAGCAGAGACAGTCAAAGACTCACCGGGGAGCTGTTTTTT.

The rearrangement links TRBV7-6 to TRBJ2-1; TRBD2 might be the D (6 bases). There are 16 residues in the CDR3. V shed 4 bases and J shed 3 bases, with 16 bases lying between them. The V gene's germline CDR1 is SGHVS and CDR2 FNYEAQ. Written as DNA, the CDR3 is TGTGCCAGCAGCTCATCGTGGGGGGAGAACTACAATGAGCAGTTCTTC. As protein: CASSSSWGENYNEQFF.

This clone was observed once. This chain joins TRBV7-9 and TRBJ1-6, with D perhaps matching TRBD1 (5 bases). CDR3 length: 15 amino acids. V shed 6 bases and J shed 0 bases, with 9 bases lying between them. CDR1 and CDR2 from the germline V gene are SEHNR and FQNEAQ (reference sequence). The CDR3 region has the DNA TGTGCCAGCAGTTCCACAGGCTCCTATAATTCACCCCTCCACTTT. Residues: CASSSTGSYNSPLHF.